These T cell receptor beta chains were read from a single sample in a study of radiotherapy plus CTLA-4 blockade in lung cancer. The protocol was immunoSEQ multiplex PCR, while the TCRdb copy is restricted to in-frame clones and leaves out a portion. The sample gives roughly 86,000 clones, around 83% of which show up once; 0.75% to 0.85% is in the top ten. The sample was peripheral blood, taken from a patient treated with radiotherapy plus ipilimumab. These receptors were obtained from a human donor with non-small cell lung cancer who had stable disease on radiotherapy plus ipilimumab. CDR3s include the opening cysteine and the closing phenylalanine or tryptophan. Fields, in order: J gene, clone size, D gene, V gene, CDR3 protein, CDR3 DNA. The D gene is left open where the match is weak. Expanded clones get a size class; other rows say once, few or many, or leave the size out.

J gene: TRBJ2-7; clone size: NA; D gene: NA; V gene: TRBV4-1; CDR3 protein: CASSQEVGEQYF; CDR3 DNA: TGCGCCAGCAGCCAAGAAGTTGGGGAGCAGTACTTC
J gene: TRBJ1-1; clone size: once; D gene: NA; V gene: TRBV6-6; CDR3 protein: CASGAGVNTEAFF; CDR3 DNA: TGTGCCAGCGGGGCGGGGGTGAACACTGAAGCTTTCTTT
J gene: TRBJ2-1; clone size: NA; D gene: TRBD2; V gene: TRBV6-5; CDR3 protein: CASRDVAGGREQFF; CDR3 DNA: TGTGCCAGCAGGGATGTAGCGGGGGGGCGGGAGCAGTTCTTC
J gene: TRBJ2-1; clone size: NA; D gene: NA; V gene: TRBV10-1; CDR3 protein: CASSLGPMSEQFF; CDR3 DNA: TGCGCCAGCAGTTTGGGACCGATGAGTGAGCAGTTCTTC
J gene: TRBJ1-5; clone size: NA; D gene: TRBD1; V gene: TRBV11-3; CDR3 protein: CASSLDQGVEQPQHF; CDR3 DNA: TGTGCCAGCAGCTTAGATCAGGGGGTGGAACAGCCCCAGCATTTT
J gene: TRBJ1-3; clone size: NA; D gene: NA; V gene: TRBV25-1; CDR3 protein: CASSDKGARGSSGNTIYF; CDR3 DNA: TGTGCCAGCAGTGATAAAGGCGCCAGGGGAAGCTCTGGAAACACCATATATTTT
J gene: TRBJ1-1; clone size: NA; D gene: NA; V gene: TRBV7-8; CDR3 protein: CASSPRTLDTEAFF; CDR3 DNA: TGTGCCAGCAGCCCCAGGACTCTTGACACTGAAGCTTTCTTT
J gene: TRBJ1-4; clone size: NA; D gene: NA; V gene: TRBV2; CDR3 protein: CASSEGQGGEKLFF; CDR3 DNA: TGTGCCAGCAGTGAGGGGCAGGGAGGTGAAAAACTGTTTTTT
J gene: TRBJ2-1; clone size: NA; D gene: TRBD2; V gene: TRBV19; CDR3 protein: CASSIMASGDNEQFF; CDR3 DNA: TGTGCCAGTAGTATAATGGCTAGCGGCGACAATGAGCAGTTCTTC
J gene: TRBJ2-7; clone size: NA; D gene: NA; V gene: TRBV29-1; CDR3 protein: CSVEAGYHREQYF; CDR3 DNA: TGCAGCGTTGAGGCAGGGTATCATCGCGAGCAGTACTTC
J gene: TRBJ1-6; clone size: NA; D gene: TRBD1; V gene: TRBV5-1; CDR3 protein: CASKTGGIDNSPLHF; CDR3 DNA: TGCGCCAGCAAGACAGGGGGCATCGATAATTCACCCCTCCACTTT
J gene: TRBJ2-7; clone size: NA; D gene: TRBD2; V gene: TRBV15; CDR3 protein: CATSRDIAGGRRSSYEQYF; CDR3 DNA: TGTGCCACCAGCAGAGATATAGCGGGGGGGCGCAGGAGCTCCTACGAGCAGTACTTC
J gene: TRBJ2-2; clone size: once; D gene: NA; V gene: TRBV5-1; CDR3 protein: CASSALAGPGTGELFF; CDR3 DNA: TGCGCCAGCAGCGCGTTGGCGGGACCGGGCACCGGGGAGCTGTTTTTT
J gene: TRBJ2-7; clone size: NA; D gene: TRBD1; V gene: TRBV6-1; CDR3 protein: CASSERQGVEQYF; CDR3 DNA: TGTGCCAGCAGTGAACGGCAGGGGGTCGAGCAGTACTTC
J gene: TRBJ2-3; clone size: few; D gene: NA; V gene: TRBV7-3; CDR3 protein: CASSRDGGTDTQYF; CDR3 DNA: TGTGCCAGCAGCCGGGATGGGGGAACAGATACGCAGTATTTT
J gene: TRBJ1-2; clone size: NA; D gene: NA; V gene: TRBV18; CDR3 protein: CASSLEGGGGNYGYTF; CDR3 DNA: TGTGCCAGCTCACTAGAAGGAGGAGGAGGGAACTATGGCTACACCTTC
J gene: TRBJ2-2; clone size: NA; D gene: NA; V gene: TRBV5-4; CDR3 protein: CASSLPGGGANTGELFF; CDR3 DNA: TGTGCCAGCAGCCTGCCGGGGGGCGGGGCTAACACCGGGGAGCTGTTTTTT
J gene: TRBJ2-2; clone size: NA; D gene: TRBD1; V gene: TRBV7-9; CDR3 protein: CASSFQQGAGTGELFF; CDR3 DNA: TGTGCCAGCAGCTTTCAACAGGGGGCTGGCACCGGGGAGCTGTTTTTT
J gene: TRBJ1-4; clone size: NA; D gene: TRBD1; V gene: TRBV30; CDR3 protein: CAWSRDSNEKLFF; CDR3 DNA: TGTGCCTGGAGCCGGGACAGTAATGAAAAACTGTTTTTT
J gene: TRBJ2-3; clone size: few; D gene: NA; V gene: TRBV19; CDR3 protein: CASSRGRVNTDTQYF; CDR3 DNA: TGTGCCAGTAGTAGAGGCAGGGTAAATACAGATACGCAGTATTTT
J gene: TRBJ2-1; clone size: NA; D gene: TRBD2; V gene: TRBV2; CDR3 protein: CASSEWASGGFSSYNEQFF; CDR3 DNA: TGTGCCAGCAGTGAATGGGCTAGCGGGGGGTTCTCCTCCTACAATGAGCAGTTCTTC
J gene: TRBJ1-1; clone size: NA; D gene: NA; V gene: TRBV4-1; CDR3 protein: CASSQDEGWTEAFF; CDR3 DNA: TGCGCCAGCAGCCAAGATGAAGGGTGGACTGAAGCTTTCTTT
J gene: TRBJ2-7; clone size: NA; D gene: NA; V gene: TRBV25-1; CDR3 protein: CASSATRSGTYEQYF; CDR3 DNA: TGTGCCAGCAGTGCTACCCGAAGCGGAACCTACGAGCAGTACTTC
J gene: TRBJ2-3; clone size: once; D gene: NA; V gene: TRBV28; CDR3 protein: CASSFGGTITDTQYF; CDR3 DNA: TGTGCCAGCAGTTTTGGGGGAACTATCACAGATACGCAGTATTTT
J gene: TRBJ2-1; clone size: NA; D gene: TRBD1; V gene: TRBV2; CDR3 protein: CASSEQGATYNEQFF; CDR3 DNA: TGTGCCAGCAGTGAACAGGGGGCAACCTACAATGAGCAGTTCTTC
J gene: TRBJ2-4; clone size: NA; D gene: TRBD2; V gene: TRBV5-1; CDR3 protein: CASSPPPGGRNLAKNIQYF; CDR3 DNA: TGCGCCAGCAGCCCGCCACCGGGGGGGCGCAATCTAGCCAAAAACATTCAGTACTTC
J gene: TRBJ2-2; clone size: NA; D gene: NA; V gene: TRBV27; CDR3 protein: CASLLDTGELFF; CDR3 DNA: TGTGCCAGCCTCCTCGACACCGGGGAGCTGTTTTTT
J gene: TRBJ1-4; clone size: few; D gene: NA; V gene: TRBV7-9; CDR3 protein: CASSLRQATNEKLFF; CDR3 DNA: TGTGCCAGCAGCTTACGACAGGCAACTAATGAAAAACTGTTTTTT
J gene: TRBJ1-3; clone size: NA; D gene: NA; V gene: TRBV5-1; CDR3 protein: CASSQGTVSGNTIYF; CDR3 DNA: TGCGCCAGCAGCCAAGGGACGGTCTCTGGAAACACCATATATTTT
J gene: TRBJ2-7; clone size: NA; D gene: TRBD1; V gene: TRBV9; CDR3 protein: CASDGGQGARGYEQYF; CDR3 DNA: TGTGCCAGCGACGGGGGACAGGGGGCAAGAGGGTACGAGCAGTACTTC
J gene: TRBJ2-1; clone size: NA; D gene: NA; V gene: TRBV27; CDR3 protein: CASSRDRSYNEQFF; CDR3 DNA: TGTGCCAGCAGCAGGGACCGATCCTACAATGAGCAGTTCTTC
J gene: TRBJ2-2; clone size: once; D gene: NA; V gene: TRBV5-6; CDR3 protein: CASSTGALGNTGELFF; CDR3 DNA: TGTGCCAGCAGCACCGGGGCCCTGGGGAACACCGGGGAGCTGTTTTTT
J gene: TRBJ2-3; clone size: once; D gene: NA; V gene: TRBV19; CDR3 protein: CASNVGGRLDTQYF; CDR3 DNA: TGTGCCAGTAATGTCGGGGGGCGGTTGGATACGCAGTATTTT
J gene: TRBJ2-1; clone size: NA; D gene: NA; V gene: TRBV7-3; CDR3 protein: CASRPPLGARSYNEQFF; CDR3 DNA: TGTGCCAGCAGGCCCCCCCTGGGCGCACGCTCCTACAATGAGCAGTTCTTC
J gene: TRBJ1-1; clone size: NA; D gene: TRBD1; V gene: TRBV16; CDR3 protein: CASSRDSAEAFF; CDR3 DNA: TGTGCCAGCAGTAGGGACAGTGCTGAAGCTTTCTTT
J gene: TRBJ2-1; clone size: NA; D gene: TRBD2; V gene: TRBV5-3; CDR3 protein: CARSPWTSGRGGGYNEQFF; CDR3 DNA: TGTGCCAGAAGCCCCTGGACTAGCGGGAGAGGGGGGGGTTACAATGAGCAGTTCTTC
J gene: TRBJ1-2; clone size: NA; D gene: NA; V gene: TRBV27; CDR3 protein: CASSREKWSGYTF; CDR3 DNA: TGTGCCAGCAGTCGGGAAAAATGGAGTGGCTACACCTTC
J gene: TRBJ1-2; clone size: NA; D gene: TRBD1; V gene: TRBV18; CDR3 protein: CASSPRDRGTQLYGYTF; CDR3 DNA: TGTGCCAGCTCACCCCGGGACAGGGGGACACAGCTCTATGGCTACACCTTC
J gene: TRBJ1-5; clone size: few; D gene: NA; V gene: TRBV10-1; CDR3 protein: CASSDGINQPQHF; CDR3 DNA: TGCGCCAGCAGTGACGGGATCAATCAGCCCCAGCATTTT
J gene: TRBJ2-7; clone size: NA; D gene: TRBD1; V gene: TRBV11-2; CDR3 protein: CASSLGRGRRGEQYF; CDR3 DNA: TGTGCCAGCAGCTTAGGCAGGGGGCGCCGGGGCGAGCAGTACTTC
J gene: TRBJ1-1; clone size: NA; D gene: TRBD1; V gene: TRBV6-5; CDR3 protein: CASSDRGKGTEAFF; CDR3 DNA: TGTGCCAGCAGCGACAGGGGTAAGGGCACTGAAGCTTTCTTT
J gene: TRBJ2-5; clone size: NA; D gene: NA; V gene: TRBV5-1; CDR3 protein: CASRVSQETQYF; CDR3 DNA: TGCGCCAGCAGGGTTTCGCAAGAGACCCAGTACTTC
J gene: TRBJ2-7; clone size: NA; D gene: NA; V gene: TRBV29-1; CDR3 protein: CSVEFGRGSEQYF; CDR3 DNA: TGCAGCGTTGAGTTCGGCAGGGGCTCCGAGCAGTACTTC
J gene: TRBJ2-7; clone size: NA; D gene: NA; V gene: TRBV19; CDR3 protein: CASSGPRTASYEQYF; CDR3 DNA: TGTGCCAGTAGTGGACCGAGGACCGCCTCCTACGAGCAGTACTTC
J gene: TRBJ1-2; clone size: NA; D gene: NA; V gene: TRBV2; CDR3 protein: CASSEEANYGYTF; CDR3 DNA: TGTGCCAGCAGTGAAGAGGCTAACTATGGCTACACCTTC
J gene: TRBJ2-1; clone size: NA; D gene: TRBD1; V gene: TRBV10-3; CDR3 protein: CATMGQGDNEQFF; CDR3 DNA: TGTGCCACCATGGGACAGGGGGACAATGAGCAGTTCTTC
J gene: TRBJ2-3; clone size: NA; D gene: NA; V gene: TRBV11-2; CDR3 protein: CASSLAGSFNIMDTQYF; CDR3 DNA: TGTGCCAGCAGCTTAGCCGGGAGTTTTAATATTATGGATACGCAGTATTTT
J gene: TRBJ2-5; clone size: few; D gene: TRBD1; V gene: TRBV6-1; CDR3 protein: CASNRQGKETQYF; CDR3 DNA: TGTGCCAGCAACAGACAGGGGAAGGAGACCCAGTACTTC
J gene: TRBJ1-2; clone size: NA; D gene: TRBD1; V gene: TRBV30; CDR3 protein: CAWSSGGVNYGYTF; CDR3 DNA: TGTGCCTGGAGCTCAGGGGGCGTCAACTATGGCTACACCTTC
J gene: TRBJ1-5; clone size: NA; D gene: TRBD1; V gene: TRBV4-3; CDR3 protein: CASSHIDRDYQPQHF; CDR3 DNA: TGCGCCAGCAGCCATATTGACAGGGATTATCAGCCCCAGCATTTT
J gene: TRBJ2-7; clone size: NA; D gene: NA; V gene: TRBV4-2; CDR3 protein: CASSQDHNLRGGSYEQYF; CDR3 DNA: TGTGCCAGCAGCCAAGATCATAACCTGAGGGGCGGTTCCTACGAGCAGTACTTC
J gene: TRBJ1-6; clone size: few; D gene: NA; V gene: TRBV4-1; CDR3 protein: CASSQVPGSPLHF; CDR3 DNA: TGCGCCAGCAGCCAAGTCCCTGGTTCACCCCTCCACTTT
J gene: TRBJ2-1; clone size: NA; D gene: NA; V gene: TRBV7-8; CDR3 protein: CASTAGTNNEQFF; CDR3 DNA: TGTGCCAGCACGGCGGGGACGAACAATGAGCAGTTCTTC
J gene: TRBJ2-7; clone size: NA; D gene: TRBD2; V gene: TRBV7-9; CDR3 protein: CASSSPVLAGTYEQYF; CDR3 DNA: TGTGCCAGCAGCAGCCCCGTACTAGCGGGAACCTACGAGCAGTACTTC